The 5 T cell receptor beta chains reported below all come from one sample, sequenced in a study of blood T cell repertoires in COVID-19. Generated by immunoSEQ multiplex PCR, the TCRdb table keeps only in-frame clones and is missing some. The top ten clones hold 15% of a sample with 160,000 or so clones, 85% to 90% of them seen once. The sample taken for sequencing was peripheral blood. The receptors here all came from a middle-aged woman with acute or convalescent COVID-19.

This rearrangement joins TRBV19 to TRBJ1-6, with TRBD1 matching 8 bases. CDR3 length equals 14 residues. V lost 4 bases and J lost 9; bases outside the gene matches: 5. Germline V gene sequence: CDR1 LNHDA, CDR2 SQIVND (reference sequence). CDR3 sequence reads: CASSTGQGVSPLHF. CDR3 DNA: TGTGCCAGTAGTACCGGACAGGGTGTTTCACCCCTCCACTTT.

The rearrangement links TRBV25-1 to TRBJ2-1; perhaps TRBD2 as D (7 bases). The V gene's germline CDR1 is MGHDK and CDR2 SYGVNS. V lost 6 bases and J lost 2, with 20 bases in between. CDR3 length: 17 amino acids. DNA of the CDR3: TGTGCCAGCAGCGTAAGGACGGGGGGCACCCCCTACAATGAGCAGTTCTTC. It encodes CASSVRTGGTPYNEQFF.

CDR3 loop: CARKPGQHTYEQYF. CDR3 coding DNA: TGTGCCAGGAAACCGGGACAGCATACCTACGAGCAGTACTTC. V usage is TRBV21-1 and J usage is TRBJ2-7; the table gives TRBD1 as D, unverified against the DNA. TRBV21-1 is a known pseudogene. The CDR3 spans 14 residues.

The chain couples TRBV3-1 (or the pseudogene TRBV3-2) to TRBJ2-3, with 15 bases lining up with TRBD2. The CDR3 spans 17 residues. Trimming at V came to 2 bases and at J to 4 bases, leaving 4 bases not matched to a gene. Germline lookup yields CDR1 LGHDT and CDR2 YNNKEL (reference sequence). CDR3 in DNA: TGTGCCAGCAGCCAACCGGGACTAGCGGGAGGCCCAGATACGCAGTATTTT. As protein: CASSQPGLAGGPDTQYF.

The rearrangement links TRBV18 to TRBJ2-7, with TRBD1 as a possible D gene (6 bases). The CDR3 consists of 17 residues. Germline V gives CDR1 KGHSH, CDR2 LQKENI. The V and J ends lost 4 bases and 2 bases respectively, with 21 bases between them. For the CDR3, the DNA is TGTGCCAGCTCACAACCGGACAGAGACCGACCGGCCTACGAGCAGTACTTC. It is translated as CASSQPDRDRPAYEQYF.